The clone carrying this TCR beta chain was seen a handful of times. Libraries were prepared by immunoSEQ multiplex PCR; TCRdb keeps only in-frame clonotypes and omits some of them. Here the sample spans more than 2,500 clones, approximately 17% being singletons. The sample is drawn from a study of T cells in localized non-small cell lung cancer. Per the germline V gene, CDR1 is SGHNT and CDR2 is YENEEA. With 3 bases clipped from V and 6 bases from J, the junction kept 6 bases outside the gene matches. The CDR3 spans 15 residues. The material was lung tumor tissue, obtained before any cancer treatment. The sequence came from a woman aged 35 to 69 with stage II lung adenocarcinoma. The chain carries TRBV11-3 and TRBJ2-4, with TRBD2 identical over 9 bases. The CDR3: CASSFRGGAGNIQYF. CDR3 bases: TGTGCCAGCAGCTTCCGCGGGGGGGCCGGAAACATTCAGTACTTC.